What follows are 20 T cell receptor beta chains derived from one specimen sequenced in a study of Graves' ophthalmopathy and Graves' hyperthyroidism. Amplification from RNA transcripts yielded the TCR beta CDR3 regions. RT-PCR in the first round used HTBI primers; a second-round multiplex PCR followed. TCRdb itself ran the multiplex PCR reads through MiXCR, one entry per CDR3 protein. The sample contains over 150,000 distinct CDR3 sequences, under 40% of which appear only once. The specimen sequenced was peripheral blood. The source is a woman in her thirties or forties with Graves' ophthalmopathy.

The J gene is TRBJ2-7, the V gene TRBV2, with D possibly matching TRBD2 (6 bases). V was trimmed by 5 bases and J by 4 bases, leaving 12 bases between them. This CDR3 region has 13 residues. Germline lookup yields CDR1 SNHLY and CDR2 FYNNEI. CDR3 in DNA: TGTGCCAGCAGTTCGGCTAGCGAGTACGAGCAGTACTTC. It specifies CASSSASEYEQYF.

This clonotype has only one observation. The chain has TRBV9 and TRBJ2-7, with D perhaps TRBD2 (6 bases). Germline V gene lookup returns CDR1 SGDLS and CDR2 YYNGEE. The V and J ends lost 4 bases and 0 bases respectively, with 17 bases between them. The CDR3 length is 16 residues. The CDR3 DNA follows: TGTGCCAGCAGCCCTCGGGACTCCAAAAGCTCCTACGAGCAGTACTTC. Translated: CASSPRDSKSSYEQYF. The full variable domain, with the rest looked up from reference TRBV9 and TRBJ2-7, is DSGVTQTPKHLITATGQRVTLRCSPRSGDLSVYWYQQSLDQGLQFLIQYYNGEERAKGNILERFSAQQFPDLHSELNLSSLELGDSALYFCASSPRDSKSSYEQYFGPGTRLTVT.

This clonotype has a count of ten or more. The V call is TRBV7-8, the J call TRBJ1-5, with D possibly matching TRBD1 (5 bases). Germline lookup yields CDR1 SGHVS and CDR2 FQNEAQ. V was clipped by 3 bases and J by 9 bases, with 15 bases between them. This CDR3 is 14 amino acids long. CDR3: CASSFFQGEGPQHF. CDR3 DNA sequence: TGTGCCAGCAGCTTTTTTCAGGGCGAGGGGCCCCAGCATTTT.

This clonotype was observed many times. The CDR3 sequence is CASSSREAEAFF. CDR3 nucleotides: TGTGCCAGCAGCTCCAGGGAGGCTGAAGCTTTCTTT. This chain uses TRBV12-3 or TRBV12-4 with TRBJ1-1; D is possibly TRBD1 (5 bases). The CDR3 contains 12 residues. Trimming took off 6 bases at V and 6 bases at J, with 11 bases between the two ends.

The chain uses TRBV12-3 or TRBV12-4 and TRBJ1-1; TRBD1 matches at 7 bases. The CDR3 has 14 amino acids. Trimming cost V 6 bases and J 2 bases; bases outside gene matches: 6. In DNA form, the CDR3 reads TGTGCCAGCAGCATAGGACAGGTTAACACTGAAGCTTTCTTT. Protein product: CASSIGQVNTEAFF.

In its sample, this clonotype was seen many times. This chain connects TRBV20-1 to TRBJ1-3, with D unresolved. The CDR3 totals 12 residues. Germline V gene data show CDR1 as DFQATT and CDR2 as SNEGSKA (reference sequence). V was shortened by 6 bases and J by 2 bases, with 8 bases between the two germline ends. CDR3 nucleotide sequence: TGCAGTGCCGCGGGTCCTGGAAACACCATATATTTT. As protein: CSAAGPGNTIYF.

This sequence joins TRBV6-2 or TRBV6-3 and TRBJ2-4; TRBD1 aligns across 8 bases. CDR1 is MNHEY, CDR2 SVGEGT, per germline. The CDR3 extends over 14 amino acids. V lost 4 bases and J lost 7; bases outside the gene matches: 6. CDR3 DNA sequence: TGTGCCAGCAGTTCGTGGACAGGGTCGAACATTCAGTACTTC. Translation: CASSSWTGSNIQYF.

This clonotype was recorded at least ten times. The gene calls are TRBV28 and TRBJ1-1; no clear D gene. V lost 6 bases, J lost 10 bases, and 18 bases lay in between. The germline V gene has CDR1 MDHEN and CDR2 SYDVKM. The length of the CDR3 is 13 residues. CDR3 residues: CASSLYNSDIAFF. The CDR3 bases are TGTGCCAGCAGCCTTTATAACAGTGACATAGCTTTCTTT.

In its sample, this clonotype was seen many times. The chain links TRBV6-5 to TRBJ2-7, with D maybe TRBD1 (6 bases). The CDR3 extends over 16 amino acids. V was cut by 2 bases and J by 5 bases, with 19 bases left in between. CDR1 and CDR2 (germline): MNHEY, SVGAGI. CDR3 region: CASSYAFRGGSHEQYF. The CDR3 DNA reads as TGTGCCAGCAGTTACGCGTTTAGAGGGGGTTCCCACGAGCAGTACTTC.

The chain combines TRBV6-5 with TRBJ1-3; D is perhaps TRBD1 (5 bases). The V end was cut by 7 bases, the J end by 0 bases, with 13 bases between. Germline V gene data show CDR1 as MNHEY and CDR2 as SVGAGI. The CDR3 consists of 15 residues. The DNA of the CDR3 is TGTGCCAGCAAGTTGGGGGTGCCCTCTGGAAACACCATATATTTT. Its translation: CASKLGVPSGNTIYF.

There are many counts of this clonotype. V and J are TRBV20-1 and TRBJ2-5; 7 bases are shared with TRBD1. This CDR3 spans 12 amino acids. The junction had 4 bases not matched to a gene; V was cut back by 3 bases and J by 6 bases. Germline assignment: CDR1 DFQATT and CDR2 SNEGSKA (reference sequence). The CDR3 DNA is TGCAGTGCTAGTGACAGGGTGAAGACCCAGTACTTC. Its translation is CSASDRVKTQYF.

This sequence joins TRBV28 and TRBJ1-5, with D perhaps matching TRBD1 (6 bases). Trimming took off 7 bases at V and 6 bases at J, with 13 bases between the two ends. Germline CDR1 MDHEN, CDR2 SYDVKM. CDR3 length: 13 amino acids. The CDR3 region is CASIPGVGQPQHF. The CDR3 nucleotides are TGTGCCAGCATCCCAGGGGTCGGTCAGCCCCAGCATTTT.

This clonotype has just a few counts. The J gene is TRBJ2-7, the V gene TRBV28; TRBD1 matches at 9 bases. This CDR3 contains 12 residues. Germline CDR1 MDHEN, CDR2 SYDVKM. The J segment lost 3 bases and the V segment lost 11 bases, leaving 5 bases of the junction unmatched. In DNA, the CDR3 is TGTGCCTCCGGACAGGGGTACTACGAGCAGTACTTC. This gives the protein CASGQGYYEQYF.

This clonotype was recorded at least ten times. CDR3 protein: CASSYNRDKYEQYF. The CDR3 DNA follows: TGTGCCAGCAGTTATAATCGGGACAAGTACGAGCAGTACTTC. The V and J genes are TRBV6-5 and TRBJ2-7, with D maybe TRBD1 (6 bases). CDR3 length equals 14 residues. The germline V gene encodes CDR1 MNHEY and CDR2 SVGAGI. V was cut by 3 bases and J by 4 bases, with 13 bases left in between.

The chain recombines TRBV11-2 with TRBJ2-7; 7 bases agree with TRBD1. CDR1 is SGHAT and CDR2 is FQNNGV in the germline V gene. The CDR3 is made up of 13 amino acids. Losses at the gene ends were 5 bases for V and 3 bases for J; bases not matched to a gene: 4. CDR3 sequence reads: CASSQQGLYEQYF. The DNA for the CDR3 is TGTGCCAGCAGCCAACAGGGGCTCTACGAGCAGTACTTC.

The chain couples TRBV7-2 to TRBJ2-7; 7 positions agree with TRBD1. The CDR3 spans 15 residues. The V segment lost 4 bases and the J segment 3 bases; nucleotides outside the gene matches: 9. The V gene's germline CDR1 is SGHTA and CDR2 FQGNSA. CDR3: CASSYQTGPYYEQYF. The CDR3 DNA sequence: TGTGCCAGCAGCTACCAGACAGGGCCTTACTACGAGCAGTACTTC.

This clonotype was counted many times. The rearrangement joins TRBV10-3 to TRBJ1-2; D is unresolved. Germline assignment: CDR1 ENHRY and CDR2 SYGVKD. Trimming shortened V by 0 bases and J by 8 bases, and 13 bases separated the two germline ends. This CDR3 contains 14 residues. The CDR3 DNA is TGTGCCATCAGTGAGTCTAATCAGGCTGGCGGCTACACCTTC. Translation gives CAISESNQAGGYTF.

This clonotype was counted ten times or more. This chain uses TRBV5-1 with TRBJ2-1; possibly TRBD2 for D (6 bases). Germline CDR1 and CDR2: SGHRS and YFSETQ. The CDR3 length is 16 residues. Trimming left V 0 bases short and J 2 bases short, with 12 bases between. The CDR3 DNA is TGCGCCAGCAGCTTGGGGTCGGGGAGGACCTACAATGAGCAGTTCTTC. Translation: CASSLGSGRTYNEQFF.

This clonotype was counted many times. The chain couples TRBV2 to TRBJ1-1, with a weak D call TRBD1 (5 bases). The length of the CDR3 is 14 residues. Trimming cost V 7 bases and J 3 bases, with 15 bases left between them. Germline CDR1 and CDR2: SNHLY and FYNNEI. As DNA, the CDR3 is TGTGCCAGCATATACGGGGCGGAACACACTGAAGCTTTCTTT. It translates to CASIYGAEHTEAFF.

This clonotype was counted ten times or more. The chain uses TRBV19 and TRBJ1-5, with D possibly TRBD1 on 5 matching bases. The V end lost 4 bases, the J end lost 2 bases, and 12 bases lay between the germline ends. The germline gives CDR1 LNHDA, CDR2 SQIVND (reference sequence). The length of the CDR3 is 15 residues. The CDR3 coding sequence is TGTGCCAGTAGTAACCGGGGCGCGGGCAATCAGCCCCAGCATTTT. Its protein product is CASSNRGAGNQPQHF.